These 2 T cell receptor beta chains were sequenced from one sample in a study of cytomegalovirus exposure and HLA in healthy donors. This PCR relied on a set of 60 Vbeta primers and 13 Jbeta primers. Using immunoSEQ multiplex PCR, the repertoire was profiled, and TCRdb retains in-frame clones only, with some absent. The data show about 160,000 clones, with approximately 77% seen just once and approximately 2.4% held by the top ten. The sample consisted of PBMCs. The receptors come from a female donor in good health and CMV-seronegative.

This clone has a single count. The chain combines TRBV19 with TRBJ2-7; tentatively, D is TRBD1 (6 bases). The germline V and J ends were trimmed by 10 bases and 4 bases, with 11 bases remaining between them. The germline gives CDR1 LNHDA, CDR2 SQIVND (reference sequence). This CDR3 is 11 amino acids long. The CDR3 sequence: CATTDRYEQYF. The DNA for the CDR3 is TGTGCCACGACAGACAGGTACGAGCAGTACTTC.

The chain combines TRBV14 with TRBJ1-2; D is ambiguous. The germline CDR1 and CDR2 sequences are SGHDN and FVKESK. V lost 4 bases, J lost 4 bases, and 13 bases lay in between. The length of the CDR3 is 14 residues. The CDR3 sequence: CASSPWGSGYGYTF. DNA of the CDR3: TGTGCCAGCAGCCCTTGGGGAAGCGGCTATGGCTACACCTTC.